The following is a T cell receptor beta chain sequence with its context. What it binds is not known. The sample has other DNA sequences that encode this CDR3 too. Reverse transcribing all isolated RNA meant expressed TCRB transcripts were sequenced. Several million reads per sample on average were obtained from naive, central memory and regulatory T cell samples. The method was immunoSEQ multiplex PCR; TCRdb's version includes in-frame clones alone and lacks a portion of them. This table has 100,000 to 150,000 clones, roughly a sixth appearing once. The sample is drawn from a study of beta chain features in type 1 diabetes. In the study overall: Cell yields, age and gender were similar between patients and healthy donors.

Whole-study findings and limits: Patients with type 1 diabetes showed fewer VDJ junction insertions and more deletions. Type 1 diabetes patients had moderately but significantly shorter TCRB CDR3s in all four CD4+ subsets.

V lost 1 base and J lost 3, with 8 bases in between. The CDR3 sequence is 13 residues long. CDR1 is GTSNPN, CDR2 SVGIG, per germline (reference sequence). Staining for CD45RO/CCR7/CD25/CD127/CD95/CD27 allowed sorting of CD4+ naive, central memory, regulatory and stem cell-like memory cells. This TCR came from a young man with type 1 diabetes. The V call is TRBV30, the J call TRBJ2-3; either TRBD1 or TRBD2 may fit D (5 bases each). Material for sequencing was central memory CD4+ T cells from blood. DNA for the CDR3: TGTGCCTGGAGTGGGGGGAGTACAGATACGCAGTATTTT. It translates to CAWSGGSTDTQYF.